The 13 T cell receptor beta chains below were found in one sample sequenced in a study of CD8 T cells in ankylosing spondylitis. TCRdb processed the 5' RACE reads anew with MiXCR; each CDR3 protein has one entry. The table lists hundreds of thousands of distinct CDR3 sequences, roughly 20% of them singletons. The sample taken for sequencing was blood, either unsorted or a sorted T cell fraction (not recorded which). All receptors derive from a male donor with ankylosing spondylitis or in good health (not recorded which).

The gene calls are TRBV7-9 and TRBJ1-1, with 8 nucleotides matching TRBD1. The ends lost 4 bases at V and 4 bases at J; junction bases unmatched: 8. Germline-derived CDR1 and CDR2 are SEHNR and FQNEAQ (reference sequence). The CDR3 spans 15 residues. CDR3 DNA sequence: TGTGCCAGCAGCTCTTCCGGGACAGGCTCCACTGAAGCTTTCTTT. This translates into CASSSSGTGSTEAFF.

In its sample, this clonotype was seen a few times. This sequence joins TRBV20-1 and TRBJ2-1, with no clear D. This CDR3 region has 13 residues. The V gene's germline CDR1 is DFQATT and CDR2 SNEGSKA (reference sequence). Deletions cut 7 bases from V and 2 bases from J, with 12 bases between. The CDR3 DNA reads as TGCAGTGTATGGGTGGCTACCTACAATGAGCAGTTCTTC. Residues: CSVWVATYNEQFF.

This chain connects TRBV29-1 to TRBJ2-1; 10 nucleotides agree with TRBD1. The CDR3 sequence is 14 residues long. Germline loops: CDR1 SQVTM, CDR2 ANQGSEA. V trimming: 6 bases; J trimming: 5 bases; junction bases outside the gene matches: 7. CDR3 coding DNA: TGCAGCGTGCAGAGGGGGACAGGGGACAATGAGCAGTTCTTC. Amino acid sequence: CSVQRGTGDNEQFF.

The rearrangement joins TRBV5-1 to TRBJ2-5; D may correspond to TRBD1 or TRBD2 (5 bases each). Deletions cut 2 bases from V and 9 bases from J, with 11 bases between. Looked up from germline, CDR1 is SGHRS and CDR2 is YFSETQ. There are 12 residues in the CDR3. The CDR3 loop reads CASSLPTGPQYF. For the CDR3, the DNA is TGCGCCAGCAGCTTACCCACGGGACCCCAGTACTTC. The full variable domain, its missing parts supplied by reference TRBV5-1 and TRBJ2-5, is KAGVTQTPRYLIKTRGQQVTLSCSPISGHRSVSWYQQTPGQGLQFLFEYFSETQRNKGNFPGRFSGRQFSNSRSEMNVSTLELGDSALYLCASSLPTGPQYFGPGTRLLVL.

This clonotype has more than one count but fewer than ten. The chain uses TRBV5-4 and TRBJ2-1; D is possibly TRBD1 or TRBD2 (5 bases each). Deletions cut 5 bases from V and 9 bases from J, with 15 bases between. The V gene's germline CDR1 is SGHNT and CDR2 YYREEE (reference sequence). CDR3 length equals 13 residues. CDR3 sequence: CASRMGVGSEQFF. CDR3 DNA: TGTGCCAGCAGGATGGGGGTAGGAAGTGAGCAGTTCTTC.

V and J are TRBV7-2 and TRBJ2-1; D is uncertain. Germline V gene data show CDR1 as SGHTA and CDR2 as FQGNSA. Trimming removed 1 base from V and 2 bases from J, with 12 bases in between. The CDR3 has 16 residues. CDR3 nucleotide sequence: TGTGCCAGCAGCTTAGTGGGTCTAGTTGCCTACAATGAGCAGTTCTTC. It is translated as CASSLVGLVAYNEQFF.

The CDR3 sequence is CSVPGQGRETQYF. CDR3 nucleotides: TGCAGCGTCCCGGGACAGGGGAGAGAGACCCAGTACTTC. This chain links TRBV29-1 with TRBJ2-5, with 10 bases aligning to TRBD1. This CDR3 spans 13 amino acids. Germline trimming cut 6 bases from V and 4 bases from J; bases unmatched to any gene: 5. Germline V gene lookup returns CDR1 SQVTM and CDR2 ANQGSEA.

This clonotype was recorded a few times. The V call is TRBV6-2 or TRBV6-3, the J call TRBJ2-3; perhaps TRBD1 as D (6 bases). CDR3 length: 16 residues. CDR1 MNHEY and CDR2 SVGEGT come from the germline V gene. Trimming cost V 4 bases and J 0 bases, with 14 bases left between them. The CDR3 nucleotides read TGTGCCAGCAGTTTGGACAGATCCTCTAGCACAGATACGCAGTATTTT. This encodes CASSLDRSSSTDTQYF.

The J gene is TRBJ2-1, the V gene TRBV12-3 or TRBV12-4; a weak D match, TRBD2 (6 bases). The CDR3 has 15 residues. V was pared by 3 bases and J by 5 bases, with 14 bases between. The CDR3 DNA reads TGTGCCAGCAGTTTGGGAGGAGCGGTACACAATGAGCAGTTCTTC. This codes for CASSLGGAVHNEQFF.

This clonotype was detected a few times. The genes are TRBV12-3 or TRBV12-4 and TRBJ1-2, with D uncertain. The CDR3 length is 12 residues. V was clipped by 7 bases and J by 7 bases, with 13 bases between them. The CDR3 is CASTSGGSGYTF. CDR3 nucleotide sequence: TGTGCCAGCACCTCTGGTGGGTCTGGCTACACCTTC.

The V gene is TRBV4-1, the J gene TRBJ2-7, with 10 bases fitting TRBD2. Trimming cost V 3 bases and J 2 bases; bases outside gene matches: 4. The CDR3 is 15 residues long. Germline-derived CDR1 and CDR2 are MGHRA and YSYEKL. CDR3 coding DNA: TGCGCCAGCAGCCACAGGACTAGCGGCCCCTACGAGCAGTACTTC. Encoded protein: CASSHRTSGPYEQYF.

V and J are TRBV29-1 and TRBJ1-2; D not certain. The CDR3 contains 10 residues. Germline V gene lookup returns CDR1 SQVTM and CDR2 ANQGSEA. V was cut by 6 bases and J by 8 bases, with 10 bases left in between. CDR3 sequence (DNA): TGCAGCGTAGCTGGGTACGGCTACACCTTC. Its translation is CSVAGYGYTF.

The chain is built from TRBV12-3 or TRBV12-4 and TRBJ1-6; perhaps TRBD1 as D (5 bases). CDR3 length: 12 amino acids. Trimming pared 7 bases from V and 9 bases from J, leaving 10 bases between. The CDR3, as DNA: TGTGCCAGCACCAACGGGGGTTCACCCCTCCACTTT. Protein sequence: CASTNGGSPLHF.